Described below is a single T cell receptor (beta chain) sequence and its context. The target antigen is unknown. The sample is drawn from a study of OX40 agonist ivuxolimab in advanced cancers. Study summary: Prior therapy, whether anti-PD-1, anti-PD-L1 or anti-CTLA-4, was allowed, and less than 45% had some. In three patients, partial responses were observed, one with hepatocellular carcinoma and two with cutaneous melanoma. Overall study findings and caveats: Clonal expansion among partial responders at 0.1-3.0 mg/kg ranked near the lowest.

Method: immunoSEQ multiplex PCR; TCRdb's copy keeps in-frame clones and lacks some. This table has 70,000 or so clones, around four fifths appearing once. This material consisted of CD4+ or CD8+ T cells sorted from blood, taken in a trial of the OX40 agonist ivuxolimab. The receptor's source is an adult with an advanced solid tumor such as melanoma, head and neck, liver or kidney cancer.

The CDR3 is CASSFGQGSGYTF. The CDR3 DNA sequence: TGTGCCAGCAGCTTCGGACAGGGAAGTGGCTACACCTTC. The chain uses TRBV13 and TRBJ1-2; 8 nucleotides line up with TRBD1. The CDR3 loop spans 13 amino acids. J was trimmed by 7 bases and V by 3 bases; bases with no gene match: 4. Germline V gene data show CDR1 as PRHDT and CDR2 as FYEKMQ (reference sequence).